This record looks at one TCR beta chain sequence and its context. Antigen unknown. This specimen belongs to a study of radiation and T cells in renal cell carcinoma. Broader study findings: No pretreatment tumor biopsies were available for baseline clonotypes.

Time point noted: blood 4 weeks post-SBRT, at nephrectomy. Specified treatment: 15 Gy SBRT to primary tumor, nephrectomy 4 weeks later. Nephrectomy followed 15 Gy stereotactic body radiation by 4 weeks. Trimming cost V 6 bases and J 5 bases, with 16 bases left between them. In germline, CDR1 is MNHNS, CDR2 SASEGT. This CDR3 has 14 residues. TCRdb's table, derived via immunoSEQ multiplex PCR, lists solely in-frame clones and lacks some. The data hold approximately 65,000 clones, with roughly 80% observed a single time. Material: blood, obtained from a patient whose treatment included radiotherapy and nephrectomy. The source of this sequence is a man in his sixties with renal cell carcinoma. V is TRBV6-1 and J is TRBJ1-1; possible D gene TRBD1, 6 bases. CDR3 sequence reads: CASRPLQGSTEAFF. The CDR3 nucleotides are TGTGCCAGCAGGCCCTTACAGGGCTCTACTGAAGCTTTCTTT.